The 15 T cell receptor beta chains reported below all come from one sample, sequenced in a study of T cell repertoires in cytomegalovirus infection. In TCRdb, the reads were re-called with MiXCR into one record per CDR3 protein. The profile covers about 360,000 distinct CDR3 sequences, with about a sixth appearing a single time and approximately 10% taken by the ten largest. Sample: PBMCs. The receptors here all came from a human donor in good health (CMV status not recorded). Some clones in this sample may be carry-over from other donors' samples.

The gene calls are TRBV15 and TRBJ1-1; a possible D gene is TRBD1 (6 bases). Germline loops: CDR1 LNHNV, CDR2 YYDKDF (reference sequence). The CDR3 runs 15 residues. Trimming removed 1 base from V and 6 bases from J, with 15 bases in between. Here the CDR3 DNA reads TGTGCCACCAGCAGAGGGGGGCTCTCTATGGCTGAAGCTTTCTTT. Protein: CATSRGGLSMAEAFF.

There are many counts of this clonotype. The CDR3 here is CASSITDSGYQETQYF. The CDR3 nucleotides are TGTGCCAGCAGCATAACGGACAGTGGGTACCAAGAGACCCAGTACTTC. The chain links TRBV7-6 to TRBJ2-5; possible D gene TRBD1, 6 bases. V lost 5 bases to trimming and J lost 0 bases, with 16 bases between them. Germline loops: CDR1 SGHVS, CDR2 FNYEAQ. This CDR3 has 16 amino acids.

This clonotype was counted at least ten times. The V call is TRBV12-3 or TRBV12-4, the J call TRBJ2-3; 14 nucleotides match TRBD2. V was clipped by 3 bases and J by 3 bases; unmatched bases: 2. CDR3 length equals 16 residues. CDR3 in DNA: TGTGCCAGCAGTTTCTGGACTAGCGGGAGGACAGATACGCAGTATTTT. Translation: CASSFWTSGRTDTQYF.

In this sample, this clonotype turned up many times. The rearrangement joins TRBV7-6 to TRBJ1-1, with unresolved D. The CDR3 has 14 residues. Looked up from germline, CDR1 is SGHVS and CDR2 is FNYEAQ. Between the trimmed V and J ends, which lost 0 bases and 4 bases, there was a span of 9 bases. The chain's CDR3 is CASSLADVGTEAFF. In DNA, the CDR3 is TGTGCCAGCAGCTTAGCCGACGTGGGCACTGAAGCTTTCTTT.

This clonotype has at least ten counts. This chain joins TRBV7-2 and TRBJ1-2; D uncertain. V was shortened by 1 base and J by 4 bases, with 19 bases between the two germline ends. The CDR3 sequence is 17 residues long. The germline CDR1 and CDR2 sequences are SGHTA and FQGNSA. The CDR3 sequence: CASSLGVTGPPFYGYTF. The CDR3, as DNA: TGTGCCAGCAGCTTAGGGGTCACCGGTCCCCCCTTCTATGGCTACACCTTC. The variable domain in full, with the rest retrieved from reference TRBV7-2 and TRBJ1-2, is GAGVSQSPSNKVTEKGKDVELRCDPISGHTALYWYRQSLGQGLEFLIYFQGNSAPDKSGLPSDRFSAERTGGSVSTLTIQRTQQEDSAVYLCASSLGVTGPPFYGYTFGSGTRLTVV.

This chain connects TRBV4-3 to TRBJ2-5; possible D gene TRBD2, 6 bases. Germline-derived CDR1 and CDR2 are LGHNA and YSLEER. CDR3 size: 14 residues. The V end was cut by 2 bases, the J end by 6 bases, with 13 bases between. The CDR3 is CASSQTRAGQTQYF. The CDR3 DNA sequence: TGCGCCAGCAGCCAAACTCGGGCGGGACAGACCCAGTACTTC.

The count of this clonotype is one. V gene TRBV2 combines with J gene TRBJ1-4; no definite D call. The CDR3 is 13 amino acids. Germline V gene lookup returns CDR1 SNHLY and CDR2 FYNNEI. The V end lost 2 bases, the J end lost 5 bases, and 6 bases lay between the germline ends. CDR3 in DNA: TGTGCCAGCAGTGAAAGGGCCAATGAAAAACTGTTTTTT. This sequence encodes CASSERANEKLFF.

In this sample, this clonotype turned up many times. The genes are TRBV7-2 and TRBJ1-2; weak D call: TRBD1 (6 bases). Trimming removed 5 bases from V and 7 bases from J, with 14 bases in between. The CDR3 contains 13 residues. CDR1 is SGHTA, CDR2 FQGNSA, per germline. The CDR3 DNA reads TGTGCCAGCAGCCCCCAACAGGGAGTTGGCTACACCTTC. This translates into CASSPQQGVGYTF.

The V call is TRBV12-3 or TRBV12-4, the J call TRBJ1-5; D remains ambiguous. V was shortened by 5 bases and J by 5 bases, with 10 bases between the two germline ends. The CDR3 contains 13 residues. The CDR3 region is CASSRDGYQPQHF. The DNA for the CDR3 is TGTGCCAGCAGTCGCGACGGGTATCAGCCCCAGCATTTT.

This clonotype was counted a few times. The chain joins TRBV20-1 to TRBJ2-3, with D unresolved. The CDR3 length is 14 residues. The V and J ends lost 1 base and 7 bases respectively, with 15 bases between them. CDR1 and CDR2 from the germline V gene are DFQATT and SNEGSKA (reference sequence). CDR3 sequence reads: CSARGPLRANTQYF. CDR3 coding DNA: TGCAGTGCTAGAGGGCCACTTCGAGCTAATACGCAGTATTTT.

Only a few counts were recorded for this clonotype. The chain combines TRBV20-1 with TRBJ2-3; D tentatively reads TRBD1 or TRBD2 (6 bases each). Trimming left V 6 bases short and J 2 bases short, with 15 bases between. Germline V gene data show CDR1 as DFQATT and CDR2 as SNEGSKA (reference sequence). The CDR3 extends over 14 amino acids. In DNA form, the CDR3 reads TGCAGTGCCGGACGGGGGCGCTCCACAGATACGCAGTATTTT. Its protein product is CSAGRGRSTDTQYF.

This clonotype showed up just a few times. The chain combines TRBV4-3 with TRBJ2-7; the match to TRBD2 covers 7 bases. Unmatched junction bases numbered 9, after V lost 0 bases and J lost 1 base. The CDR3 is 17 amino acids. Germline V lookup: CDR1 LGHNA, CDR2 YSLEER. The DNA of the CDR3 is TGCGCCAGCAGCCAAGAACTAGGGCTAGCGGTATCCTACGAGCAGTACTTC. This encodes CASSQELGLAVSYEQYF.

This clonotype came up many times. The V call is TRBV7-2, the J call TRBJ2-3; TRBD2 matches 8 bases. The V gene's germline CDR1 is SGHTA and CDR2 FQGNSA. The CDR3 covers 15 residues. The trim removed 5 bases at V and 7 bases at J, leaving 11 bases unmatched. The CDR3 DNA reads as TGTGCCAGCAGCAACAGAGCGGGAGCTGGAAATACGCAGTATTTT. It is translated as CASSNRAGAGNTQYF.

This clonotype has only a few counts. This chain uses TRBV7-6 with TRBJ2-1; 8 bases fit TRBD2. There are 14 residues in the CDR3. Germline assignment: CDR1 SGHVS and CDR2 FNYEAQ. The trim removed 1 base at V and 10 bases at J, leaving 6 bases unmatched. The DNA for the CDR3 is TGTGCCAGCAGCTTAGAAGCGGGAGCATACGAGCAGTTCTTC. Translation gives CASSLEAGAYEQFF.

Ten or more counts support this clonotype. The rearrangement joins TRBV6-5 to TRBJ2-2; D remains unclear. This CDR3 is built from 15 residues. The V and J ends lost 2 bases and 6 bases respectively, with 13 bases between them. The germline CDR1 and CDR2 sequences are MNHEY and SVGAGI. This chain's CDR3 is CASSYVLWGPGELFF. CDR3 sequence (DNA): TGTGCCAGCAGTTACGTGCTGTGGGGTCCCGGGGAGCTGTTTTTT.